The 32 T cell receptor beta chains in this list originate from one sample, sequenced in a study of T cells in Graves' hyperthyroidism and ophthalmopathy. TCR beta CDR3 regions were amplified from RNA transcripts. Primed by the HTBI set, a first-round RT-PCR was run on the TCR CDR3. One entry per CDR3 protein results from TCRdb running MiXCR on the multiplex PCR reads. The table records approximately 250,000 distinct CDR3 sequences, over 20% of them present only once. Sequenced input: blood. The receptor set was obtained from a middle-aged woman with Graves' ophthalmopathy.

This clonotype was seen ten or more times. This CDR3 reads CSATTGNQPQHF. The CDR3 DNA reads as TGCAGCGCAACAACAGGGAATCAGCCCCAGCATTTT. The chain is built from TRBV29-1 and TRBJ1-5, with D tentatively TRBD1 (6 bases). This CDR3 region has 12 residues. V was shortened by 7 bases and J by 4 bases, with 11 bases between the two germline ends. Looked up from germline, CDR1 is SQVTM and CDR2 is ANQGSEA. The full variable domain, in which reference TRBV29-1 and TRBJ1-5 provide the parts outside the CDR3, is SAVISQKPSRDICQRGTSLTIQCQVDSQVTMMFWYRQQPGQSLTLIATANQGSEATYESGFVIDKFPISRPNLTFSTLTVSNMSPEDSSIYLCSATTGNQPQHFGDGTRLSIL.

This clonotype was found many times. The rearrangement uses TRBV29-1 and TRBJ2-5; D not certain. Germline V lookup: CDR1 SQVTM, CDR2 ANQGSEA. V lost 7 bases and J lost 3, with 6 bases in between. This CDR3 has 10 amino acids. The CDR3 here is CSGSEETQYF. CDR3 nucleotides: TGCAGCGGCTCAGAAGAGACCCAGTACTTC.

The chain combines TRBV6-5 with TRBJ2-7; possible D gene TRBD1, 6 bases. CDR1 MNHEY and CDR2 SVGAGI come from the germline V gene. This CDR3 is built from 15 residues. Trimming took off 4 bases at V and 2 bases at J, with 15 bases between the two ends. CDR3 sequence: CASSSTGQITYEQYF. In DNA form, the CDR3 reads TGTGCCAGCAGTTCTACGGGACAAATTACCTACGAGCAGTACTTC.

This clonotype was picked up many times. CDR3 sequence reads: CASSPLPGVYPYEQYF. CDR3 bases: TGTGCCAGCTCACCACTTCCGGGAGTGTACCCCTACGAGCAGTACTTC. The chain recombines TRBV18 with TRBJ2-7; D is perhaps TRBD2 (6 bases). From germline, CDR1 is KGHSH and CDR2 LQKENI. V lost 1 base and J 2 bases, leaving 15 bases between the germline ends. The CDR3 is made up of 16 amino acids.

The sample holds many counts of this clonotype. The rearrangement uses TRBV12-3 or TRBV12-4 and TRBJ2-5; D call uncertain. V gave up 6 bases and J gave up 5 bases, with 19 bases separating them. This CDR3 spans 15 amino acids. The CDR3 DNA sequence: TGTGCCAGCAGCCCGTATGTCCCGGCCCTGGAGACCCAGTACTTC. It yields the protein CASSPYVPALETQYF.

The rearrangement links TRBV28 to TRBJ2-5; tentative D call: TRBD2 (6 bases). V was shortened by 1 base and J by 0 bases, with 15 bases between the two germline ends. This CDR3 has 17 amino acids. Per germline, CDR1 MDHEN and CDR2 SYDVKM. The DNA for the CDR3 is TGTGCCAGCAGTTTATTAGACATCGGAGGGGACCAAGAGACCCAGTACTTC. The encoded protein is CASSLLDIGGDQETQYF.

At least ten counts were recorded for this clonotype. This chain connects TRBV27 to TRBJ2-7; 7 bases map to TRBD1. The length of the CDR3 is 14 residues. Per germline, CDR1 MNHEY and CDR2 SMNVEV (reference sequence). V trimming: 2 bases; J trimming: 6 bases; junction bases outside the gene matches: 7. The CDR3 loop reads CASSLSTGVTEQYF. As DNA, the CDR3 is TGTGCCAGCAGTTTAAGTACAGGGGTGACCGAGCAGTACTTC.

The rearrangement joins TRBV6-2 or TRBV6-3 to TRBJ2-7, with 8 bases matching TRBD2. V was clipped by 6 bases and J by 3 bases; unmatched bases: 7. Germline V gene lookup returns CDR1 MNHEY and CDR2 SVGEGT. CDR3 length: 14 residues. CDR3 nucleotide sequence: TGTGCCAGCAGGTCGGGAGGGGCGTTCTACGAGCAGTACTTC. It translates to CASRSGGAFYEQYF.

The chain employs TRBV12-3 or TRBV12-4 and TRBJ1-1, with TRBD1 matching 8 bases. This CDR3 comprises 13 residues. Trimming removed 7 bases from V and 3 bases from J; junction bases left unmatched: 4. CDR3 residues: CASIGDRHTEAFF. The DNA of the CDR3 is TGTGCCAGCATAGGGGACAGGCACACTGAAGCTTTCTTT.

Only a few counts were recorded for this clonotype. The chain has TRBV27 and TRBJ2-7; D unresolved. The CDR3 totals 15 residues. Per the germline V gene, CDR1 is MNHEY and CDR2 is SMNVEV (reference sequence). Trimming took 5 bases from V and 1 from J, leaving 15 bases between them. The CDR3 is CASSPISYLSYEQYF. The DNA for the CDR3 is TGTGCCAGCAGTCCCATCAGCTACCTGTCCTACGAGCAGTACTTC.

This clonotype occurred many times. The rearrangement uses TRBV10-3 and TRBJ1-1; 9 bases are shared with TRBD1. This CDR3 region has 13 residues. V lost 6 bases, J lost 11 bases, and 10 bases stayed unmatched. Per germline, CDR1 ENHRY and CDR2 SYGVKD. CDR3 in DNA: TGTGCCATCAGCGAACAGGGGGCGAAGGGTGCTTTCTTT. This gives the protein CAISEQGAKGAFF.

The chain combines TRBV12-3 or TRBV12-4 with TRBJ1-6, with TRBD1 matching over 9 bases. The CDR3 extends over 14 amino acids. The V segment lost 8 bases and the J segment 14 bases; nucleotides outside the gene matches: 13. This CDR3 reads CASRSGTGRSTLHF. The CDR3 nucleotides are TGTGCCAGCCGTTCCGGGACAGGGAGATCAACCCTCCACTTT.

This clonotype was seen ten or more times. The chain joins TRBV7-8 to TRBJ2-7; no firm D call. Looked up from germline, CDR1 is SGHVS and CDR2 is FQNEAQ. The CDR3 consists of 13 residues. Trimming took off 0 bases at V and 3 bases at J, with 6 bases between the two ends. The CDR3 bases are TGTGCCAGCAGCTTAGCTGAGTACTACGAGCAGTACTTC. Its translation: CASSLAEYYEQYF.

This clonotype has only a few counts. The chain links TRBV5-1 to TRBJ2-7; the match to TRBD2 covers 9 bases. V dropped 0 bases and J dropped 1; count of bases not matched to a gene: 5. CDR1 and CDR2 from the germline V gene are SGHRS and YFSETQ. CDR3 length: 16 residues. The CDR3 reads CASSLGSLAGSYEQYF. The DNA of the CDR3 is TGCGCCAGCAGCTTGGGGTCCCTAGCGGGATCCTACGAGCAGTACTTC.

This clonotype was found many times. This rearrangement joins TRBV28 to TRBJ1-5; maybe TRBD1 (6 bases). Per the germline V gene, CDR1 is MDHEN and CDR2 is SYDVKM. This CDR3 comprises 12 residues. Trimming removed 7 bases at V and 12 bases at J, with 16 bases between. The CDR3 nucleotides read TGTGCCAGCACCGAAGGGGGAGTAAACCAGCATTTT. Its translation is CASTEGGVNQHF.

The chain uses TRBV7-8 and TRBJ1-2; 8 nucleotides line up with TRBD1. CDR1 and CDR2 from the germline V gene are SGHVS and FQNEAQ. The CDR3 spans 14 residues. J lost 6 bases, V lost 2 bases, and 5 bases had no gene match. CDR3 sequence (DNA): TGTGCCAGCAGCTTATCAGGGGGCAGCGATGGCTACACCTTC. Translating it yields CASSLSGGSDGYTF.

The gene calls are TRBV4-1 and TRBJ2-2; 9 nucleotides match TRBD1. The V gene end was trimmed by 5 bases and the J gene end by 0 bases; junction bases not matched to a gene: 4. Germline CDR1 MGHRA, CDR2 YSYEKL. The CDR3 loop spans 16 amino acids. This CDR3 is CASSVRQGANTGELFF. CDR3 bases: TGCGCCAGCAGCGTAAGACAGGGGGCGAACACCGGGGAGCTGTTTTTT.

This clonotype was detected many times. The chain combines TRBV7-9 with TRBJ2-5; D uncertain. There are 14 residues in the CDR3. Trimming cost V 1 base and J 3 bases, with 9 bases left between them. In germline, CDR1 is SEHNR, CDR2 FQNEAQ (reference sequence). The CDR3 loop reads CASSLVWPEETQYF. The CDR3 bases are TGTGCCAGCAGCTTAGTTTGGCCTGAAGAGACCCAGTACTTC.

This clonotype was detected many times. V is TRBV6-1 and J is TRBJ1-2, with D perhaps matching TRBD1 (5 bases). V was shortened by 3 bases and J by 4 bases, with 6 bases between the two germline ends. The CDR3 is made up of 12 amino acids. In germline, CDR1 is MNHNS, CDR2 SASEGT. The CDR3 DNA reads as TGTGCCAGCAGTGAGGGGGTCTATGGCTACACCTTC. Protein product: CASSEGVYGYTF.

There are many counts of this clonotype. The chain couples TRBV30 to TRBJ1-5, with D possibly TRBD1 on 5 matching bases. The V and J ends lost 5 bases and 0 bases respectively, with 11 bases between them. Germline CDR1 GTSNPN, CDR2 SVGIG (reference sequence). This CDR3 contains 14 residues. The CDR3 nucleotides read TGTGCCTGGGAGACGGACACTAGCAATCAGCCCCAGCATTTT. Translation gives CAWETDTSNQPQHF.

This clonotype was observed at least ten times. The J gene is TRBJ1-2, the V gene TRBV12-3 or TRBV12-4, with 8 bases that match TRBD1. This CDR3 contains 14 residues. The junction had 8 bases not matched to a gene; V was cut back by 3 bases and J by 8 bases. CDR3 amino acids: CASSFTQGVVGYTF. CDR3 nucleotides: TGTGCCAGCAGTTTCACACAGGGGGTGGTGGGCTACACCTTC.

The table lists this clonotype with many counts. V is TRBV12-3 or TRBV12-4 and J is TRBJ1-3; D gene uncertain. This CDR3 contains 15 residues. Trimming cost V 1 base and J 0 bases, with 7 bases left between them. CDR3 sequence: CASSLVVFSGNTIYF. The CDR3 DNA sequence: TGTGCCAGCAGTTTAGTGGTATTCTCTGGAAACACCATATATTTT.

The J gene is TRBJ2-2, the V gene TRBV11-2, with TRBD1 matching over 10 bases. This CDR3 has 15 amino acids. V was pared by 6 bases and J by 6 bases, with 7 bases of the junction left unmatched. In germline, CDR1 is SGHAT, CDR2 FQNNGV. The CDR3 spells CASRRTGGYSGELFF. The CDR3, as DNA: TGTGCCAGCAGACGGACAGGGGGATATTCCGGGGAGCTGTTTTTT.

This clonotype was seen ten or more times. The V gene is TRBV6-1, the J gene TRBJ2-7, with D possibly matching TRBD1 (6 bases). CDR3 length equals 15 residues. CDR1 is MNHNS, CDR2 SASEGT, per germline. V lost 3 bases to trimming and J lost 9 bases, with 21 bases between them. The CDR3 protein is CASSEGAGEYELQYF. CDR3 in DNA: TGTGCCAGCAGTGAGGGGGCAGGGGAATATGAGTTGCAGTACTTC.

This clonotype was found many times. The V and J genes are TRBV28 and TRBJ2-7; 8 bases match TRBD2. The CDR3 is 14 amino acids. From germline, CDR1 is MDHEN and CDR2 SYDVKM. The V gene end was trimmed by 7 bases and the J gene end by 6 bases; junction bases not matched to a gene: 11. CDR3 residues: CASIPGLVWSEQYF. CDR3 nucleotide sequence: TGTGCCAGCATACCGGGACTAGTTTGGAGCGAGCAGTACTTC.

CDR3 nucleotides: TGTGCCAGCAGCAGCCTGACCACCATATATTTT. The encoded protein is CASSSLTTIYF. V usage is TRBV11-2 and J usage is TRBJ1-3; unclear D gene. The CDR3 runs to 11 residues. Trimming shortened V by 5 bases and J by 9 bases, and 8 bases separated the two germline ends. Germline V gene data show CDR1 as SGHAT and CDR2 as FQNNGV.

This clonotype was counted ten times or more. The chain links TRBV12-3 or TRBV12-4 to TRBJ1-3, with unresolved D. This CDR3 has 15 amino acids. With 5 bases removed from V and 2 bases from J, the gap between germline ends came to 13 bases. The CDR3 coding sequence is TGTGCCAGCAGTGCCGTCACGGCGCCTGGAAACACCATATATTTT. The encoded protein is CASSAVTAPGNTIYF.

This clonotype occurred many times. The chain has TRBV12-3 or TRBV12-4 and TRBJ2-2, with 8 positions matching TRBD2. Unmatched junction bases numbered 5, after V lost 5 bases and J lost 6 bases. The CDR3 contains 14 residues. CDR3 sequence (DNA): TGTGCCAGCAGTCCCCGGGGGGGGCCCGGGGAGCTGTTTTTT. Encoded protein: CASSPRGGPGELFF.

This chain uses TRBV12-3 or TRBV12-4 with TRBJ2-2; D possibly corresponds to TRBD1 (5 bases). The CDR3 spans 16 residues. The V end was cut by 5 bases, the J end by 2 bases, with 15 bases between. The CDR3 spells CASSPRQLTNTGELFF. The CDR3 DNA reads as TGTGCCAGCAGTCCCCGACAGCTAACTAACACCGGGGAGCTGTTTTTT.

This clonotype was recorded many times. The chain recombines TRBV14 with TRBJ2-2; D is perhaps TRBD2 (6 bases). Germline V gives CDR1 SGHDN, CDR2 FVKESK. The CDR3 totals 15 residues. V shed 0 bases and J shed 5 bases, with 10 bases lying between them. CDR3 amino acids: CASSQDFAGTGELFF. Written as DNA, the CDR3 is TGTGCCAGCAGCCAAGATTTCGCGGGAACCGGGGAGCTGTTTTTT.

V gene TRBV7-9 combines with J gene TRBJ1-1; the D gene is possibly TRBD1 (5 bases). The V end was cut by 0 bases, the J end by 1 base, with 6 bases between. Germline CDR1 and CDR2: SEHNR and FQNEAQ (reference sequence). The CDR3 runs 14 residues. The CDR3 here is CASSLATENTEAFF. CDR3 nucleotides: TGTGCCAGCAGCTTAGCGACAGAGAACACTGAAGCTTTCTTT.

The J gene is TRBJ1-1, the V gene TRBV6-1, with D perhaps TRBD1 (5 bases). CDR1 MNHNS and CDR2 SASEGT come from the germline V gene. Trimming took 8 bases from V and 5 from J, leaving 18 bases between them. The CDR3 has 14 residues. CDR3 sequence: CASLKRAEGTEAFF. The CDR3 region has the DNA TGTGCCAGCCTCAAACGGGCCGAGGGGACTGAAGCTTTCTTT.